Reported below is one T cell receptor beta chain. This clonotype showed up just a few times. The antigen it recognizes is unknown. Qualities for individual bases were not recorded, and no much larger clone is one base off. For repertoire sequencing, the TCR beta CDR3 regions were amplified from RNA transcripts. The first round was an RT-PCR using HTBI primers with the Qiagen OneStep RT-PCR kit, and this first round was followed by a second-round multiplex PCR, then size selection and purification. Sequencing of the libraries was carried out on an Illumina HiSeq2000 in paired-end mode with 100 bp reads. The authors' pipeline ran thus. Reads were processed with SOAPnuke, discarding reads with adapters, uncalled bases, mean Phred below 15, or no exact constant-primer or identifier match. COPE v1.2.5 was used to merge high-quality paired reads. Clonotypes were defined as unique nucleotide sequences and were aligned to IMGT TRB V, D and J references using MiTCR v1.1. The analysis was limited to V-J combinations with a frequency above 0.0001, which together covered approximately 99% of repertoires. A TCR clonal expansion and chaos score per V-J combination was defined as the ratio of F50 clonal expansion to chaos observed in the TCRdist matrix. Welch's t-statistics and random forest were used to reduce features to about a dozen V-J combinations, which were fed into a naive Bayes classifier. Thyroid-blood repertoire similarity was quantified with the Morisita-Horn index. The public sequencing data were trimmed at Q25 with fastp and processed into clonotypes with MiXCR by TCRdb, which kept only in-frame beta chains. When rows share a CDR3 protein, they turn into one entry using the most common DNA and genes. TCRdb's processing, not the authors' own work, is the source of the V and J calls. This sample comprises hundreds of thousands of distinct CDR3 sequences, roughly 39% of them detected only once. Clones ranked in the top ten supply 3% to 4% of the sample.

From its cysteine to its phenylalanine, the CDR3 spans 15 amino acids. Only the CDR3 region is kept as DNA, spanning 45 bases read in frame from base 1. Sequences SGHKS (CDR1) and YYEKEE (CDR2) are obtained from the germline V gene (reference sequence). Clipping removes 4 bases from V and 6 bases from J, with 5 as the unmatched junction base count. This sample was included in a study of Graves' ophthalmopathy and Graves' hyperthyroidism listed by TCRdb under 2018. For the study in its entirety: Peripheral blood was collected at initial diagnosis, before any treatment. To explore V-J signatures that distinguish ophthalmopathy from hyperthyroidism, a discovery set of roughly 98 patients was enrolled, made up of 43 with ophthalmopathy and some 56 with stable hyperthyroidism. For independent validation, a separate cohort was made up of 18 hyperthyroidism patients plus 17 patients who later progressed from hyperthyroidism to ophthalmopathy. T-cell repertoires of thyroid tissue and blood were compared in several hyperthyroidism patients. The study used TCR beta repertoire signatures to distinguish Graves' ophthalmopathy from Graves' hyperthyroidism and to predict progression to ophthalmopathy. Once sampling was done, hyperthyroidism patients were given methimazole at a starting dose of 30 mg daily, while ophthalmopathy patients were given high-dose intravenous methylprednisolone. In total, around 130 blood samples were TCR-sequenced: approximately 42 ophthalmopathy, roughly 77 hyperthyroidism and approximately 17 hyperthyroidism-to-ophthalmopathy patients.

Ophthalmopathy patients had moderately to severely active disease, Clinical Activity Score of at least 3, NOSPECS grade of at least 4, and disease duration under 3 months. Patients with other autoimmune diseases, uncontrolled infections, pregnancy or lactation were excluded from the study. Diagnosis relied on clinical symptoms, serum thyroxine, TRAb, thyroid ultrasound and orbital computed tomography. PBMCs were isolated from 10 ml of fresh peripheral blood by Ficoll-Paque density gradient centrifugation. Total RNA was extracted using Trizol reagent, and RNA quality was checked on an Agilent 2100 Bioanalyzer. Overall study results and their limits: In cross-validation, the 13-signature model distinguished ophthalmopathy from stable hyperthyroidism with just over 85% sensitivity and roughly 81% specificity, while in the test set the corresponding values were roughly 80% and 75%. In validation, the model predicted ophthalmopathy progression with 70.59% sensitivity and 72.22% specificity; roughly 11 predicted patients were CT-confirmed with GO in a median of approximately 6.2 months. Sample size was not predetermined statistically, and investigators were not blinded to group allocation. Most expanded thyroid clonotypes with a frequency above 0.001 also appeared in blood, which suggests that blood repertoires may reflect the immune response in the thyroid.

The clonotype was recovered from an adult man with Graves' ophthalmopathy. The material sequenced was peripheral blood. The sequence is built from TRBV5-5 and TRBJ2-7; 15 bases in between match TRBD2. The bases read TGTGCCAGCAGCCCGGGACTAGCGGGAGGTCTCGAGCAGTACTTC. It is translated as CASSPGLAGGLEQYF.